This TCR beta chain was sequenced for a study of shared clonotypes between healthy human individuals. Germline V CDR1 and CDR2: MNHNY, SVGAGI (reference sequence). The CDR3 consists of 14 residues. V trimming: 6 bases; J trimming: 5 bases; junction bases outside the gene matches: 5. Study-wide points: The small donor group covered limited genetic and exposure diversity.

As concerns this clone: Its target is unknown.

Method: immunoSEQ multiplex PCR; TCRdb's copy keeps in-frame clones and lacks some. The table records around 510,000 clones, around three quarters of them present only once. The receptor was isolated from a woman aged 35 to 49 in good health. Some clones in this sample may be carry-over from other donors' samples. The sequenced sample was PBMCs. This chain connects TRBV6-6 to TRBJ1-4; 8 nucleotides agree with TRBD1. The CDR3, as DNA: TGTGCCAGCAGGCAACAGGGGGGGAATGAAAAACTGTTTTTT. Its protein is CASRQQGGNEKLFF.